Listed below are T cell receptor beta chains from one sample, sequenced in a study of blood T cells in healthy people across ages. TCRdb re-called the 5' RACE reads with MiXCR, one entry per CDR3 protein. Among 750,000 to 1,000,000 distinct CDR3 sequences, about 27% were seen once, and the ten largest hold about a tenth. The same data also contributed to another study, on T cells of mothers and their children.

The source material was blood. The receptor set was obtained from a woman between 35 and 50 years old in good health. Each CDR3 is given with its conserved first and last residue. Each record gives: J gene, V gene, clone size, D gene, CDR3 DNA, CDR3 protein. The D gene is left open where the match is weak. The size field is filled for only some rows; it gives once, few, many or a size class.

TRBJ2-3,TRBV7-2,few,TRBD1,TGTGCCAGCAGCTCACAGGGGGCGGGAGATACGCAGTATTTT,CASSSQGAGDTQYF
TRBJ2-7,TRBV7-9,.,.,TGTGCCAGCAGCTCCCGGGGGCTTGCCTACGAGCAGTACTTC,CASSSRGLAYEQYF
TRBJ2-1,TRBV27,few,.,TGTACCAGCAGCCTTGGGGGGAGCTCCTACAATGAGCAGTTCTTC,CTSSLGGSSYNEQFF
TRBJ2-5,TRBV10-3,many,.,TGTGCCATCAGGCCAGGGGCCCAAGAGACCCAGTACTTC,CAIRPGAQETQYF
TRBJ2-5,TRBV5-8,.,TRBD1,TGTGCCAGCAGCTCATGGTGGCGGACAGGGATGAAGACCCAGTACTTC,CASSSWWRTGMKTQYF
TRBJ1-4,TRBV7-2,few,.,TGTGCCAGCAGCTGGGGAGGTAGAGCAACTAATGAAAAACTGTTTTTT,CASSWGGRATNEKLFF
TRBJ1-6,TRBV7-2,many,TRBD1,TGTGCCAGCAGCTCCGGACAGGGGTCTTCACCCCTCCACTTT,CASSSGQGSSPLHF
TRBJ2-7,TRBV15,many,.,TGTGCCACCAGCAGAGCCTCACAGGGAGGGTCCTACGAGCAGTACTTC,CATSRASQGGSYEQYF
TRBJ2-3,TRBV7-2,few,.,TGTGCCAGCAGCTTAGTCGGTACAGCTAGCACAGATACGCAGTATTTT,CASSLVGTASTDTQYF
TRBJ2-3,TRBV7-6,.,.,TGTGCCAGCAGCTTAGCCACAAGCAGCGGTACGCAGTATTTT,CASSLATSSGTQYF
TRBJ1-3,TRBV12-3/TRBV12-4,.,TRBD1,TGTGCCAGCAGCTTCAGGGGACAGGGGGTCTCTGGAAACACCATATATTTT,CASSFRGQGVSGNTIYF
TRBJ1-1,TRBV20-1,few,.,TGCAGTGCTAGTCCGACGATGAACACTGAAGCTTTCTTT,CSASPTMNTEAFF
TRBJ2-7,TRBV28,many,.,TGTGCCAGCAGCCTCCAGGGAGACGAGCAGTACTTC,CASSLQGDEQYF
TRBJ2-3,TRBV7-3,.,.,TGTGCCAGCAGCCCTCGACCCCCCAGGGCGGGAGATACGCAGTATTTT,CASSPRPPRAGDTQYF
TRBJ2-7,TRBV2,once,TRBD1,TGTGCCAGCAGCGACCCGGGACAGGACACCTACGAGCAGTACTTC,CASSDPGQDTYEQYF
TRBJ2-1,TRBV29-1,.,TRBD2,TGCAGCGTTGAAGGCTATAGACTAGCGGTCTCCCACAATGAGCAGTTCTTC,CSVEGYRLAVSHNEQFF
TRBJ2-1,TRBV4-2,few,.,TGTGCCAGCAGCTCTCTCGGGGGCCAAAATGAGCAGTTCTTC,CASSSLGGQNEQFF
TRBJ2-3,TRBV20-1,.,TRBD1,TGCAGTGCTAGAGGTGCGGACAGGGGCCTGCAAGCAGATACGCAGTATTTT,CSARGADRGLQADTQYF
TRBJ2-1,TRBV7-2,many,.,TGTGCCAGCAGCTTAGAGCAGGGGTCGGTAAATGAGCAGTTCTTC,CASSLEQGSVNEQFF
TRBJ2-6,TRBV28,.,TRBD1,TGTGCCAGCAGTGGACAGGGGGTATACGGGGCCAACGTCCTGACTTTC,CASSGQGVYGANVLTF
TRBJ2-6,TRBV3-1,many,.,TGTGCCAGCACCACGGGGTCCGGGGCCAACGTCCTGACTTTC,CASTTGSGANVLTF
TRBJ1-4,TRBV9,many,.,TGTGCCAGCATGGGGGGCCGTAATGAAAAACTGTTTTTT,CASMGGRNEKLFF
TRBJ1-2,TRBV7-2,.,TRBD1,TGTGCCAGCAGCTTAGATTCGTCGGGACAGGGGGGCTATGGCTACACCTTC,CASSLDSSGQGGYGYTF
TRBJ1-2,TRBV20-1,few,TRBD1,TGCAGTGCTCAGGACAGGGTCTATGGCTACACCTTC,CSAQDRVYGYTF
TRBJ2-3,TRBV2,few,TRBD1,TGTGCCAGCAGGGAGACAGGGATTCCCACAGATACGCAGTATTTT,CASRETGIPTDTQYF
TRBJ1-1,TRBV20-1,.,.,TGCAGTGGTCCGATGAACACTGAAGCTTTCTTT,CSGPMNTEAFF
TRBJ2-7,TRBV12-3/TRBV12-4,few,.,TGTGCCAGCAAAGTGGAGTACGAGCAGTACTTC,CASKVEYEQYF
TRBJ2-1,TRBV20-1,many,.,TGCAGTGCTCCCAGAGGTAGCGGCTACAATGAGCAGTTCTTC,CSAPRGSGYNEQFF
TRBJ2-3,TRBV20-1,.,TRBD2,TGCAGTGCTATCCCCCTAGCGGGCGCAGATACGCAGTATTTT,CSAIPLAGADTQYF
TRBJ1-6,TRBV20-1,few,.,TGCAGTGCTCGATCCCAGGGCACCTATAATTCACCCCTCCACTTT,CSARSQGTYNSPLHF
TRBJ2-5,TRBV6-1,many,.,TGTGCCAGCGGTGAAATTTCGAGGGTTCAAGAGACCCAGTACTTC,CASGEISRVQETQYF
TRBJ1-1,TRBV20-1,few,.,TGCAGTGCTAGGGAAACCGGGGGAAACACTGAAGCTTTCTTT,CSARETGGNTEAFF
TRBJ2-7,TRBV7-8,.,TRBD2,TGTGCCAGCGGTCTAGCGGGGGCCTCCTACGAGCAGTACTTC,CASGLAGASYEQYF